The 17 T cell receptor beta chains given below trace back to one sample, sequenced in a study of monozygotic twins with inflammatory bowel disease. One entry per CDR3 protein, without DNA, is what TCRdb gives after re-calling the 5' RACE reads. The sample table includes approximately 400,000 distinct CDR3 sequences. The sequenced sample consisted of blood. The receptors originated from a human donor with ulcerative colitis or Crohn's disease, or a healthy co-twin of an affected twin (not recorded which).

The chain has TRBV7-6 and TRBJ2-5; TCRdb calls TRBD2, which cannot be checked without DNA. CDR1 is SGHVS and CDR2 is FNYEAQ in the germline V gene. The CDR3 covers 14 residues. The CDR3 sequence: CASSSRALQETQYF.

The rearrangement joins TRBV28 to TRBJ2-4; TCRdb picks TRBD1, but there is no DNA to check that call. Germline V gene data show CDR1 as MDHEN and CDR2 as SYDVKM. The CDR3 covers 19 residues. This chain's CDR3 is CASIMGDRGQRLDKNIQYF.

This chain links TRBV7-2 with TRBJ1-1. This CDR3 region has 13 residues. Germline CDR1 and CDR2: SGHTA and FQGNSA. This chain's CDR3 is CASSLSGLAEAFF.

The chain has TRBV11-2 and TRBJ1-2; with no DNA, the TCRdb D assignment of TRBD1 cannot be verified. Germline V gene data show CDR1 as SGHAT and CDR2 as FQNNGV. The CDR3 has 18 amino acids. CDR3 in amino acids: CASSLPSGTEVLSYGYTF. Full variable domain (remainder filled in from reference TRBV11-2 and TRBJ1-2): EAGVAQSPRYKIIEKRQSVAFWCNPISGHATLYWYQQILGQGPKLLIQFQNNGVVDDSQLPKDRFSAERLKGVDSTLKIQPAKLEDSAVYLCASSLPSGTEVLSYGYTFGSGTRLTVV.

The V gene is TRBV3-1, the J gene TRBJ2-7; TCRdb's D call, TRBD2, is unchecked because there is no DNA. Germline CDR1 and CDR2: LGHDT and YNNKEL (reference sequence). The CDR3 totals 15 residues. CDR3 residues: CASSGGRGRTYEQYF.

The CDR3 reads CASRPLGRGANTGELFF. The rearrangement joins TRBV7-6 to TRBJ2-2; TCRdb indicates TRBD1, and absent DNA this call remains unverified. The V gene's germline CDR1 is SGHVS and CDR2 FNYEAQ. The CDR3 covers 17 residues. Combining the CDR3 with reference TRBV7-6 and TRBJ2-2 gives the whole variable domain GAGVSQSPRYKVTKRGQDVALRCDPISGHVSLYWYRQALGQGPEFLTYFNYEAQQDKSGLPNDRFSAERPEGSISTLTIQRTEQRDSAMYRCASRPLGRGANTGELFFGEGSRLTVL.

The genes are TRBV7-2 and TRBJ1-3; TCRdb picks TRBD1, but there is no DNA to check that call. Germline V lookup: CDR1 SGHTA, CDR2 FQGNSA. The CDR3 sequence is 16 residues long. The CDR3 here is CASSLSRGVVQNTIYF.

The genes are TRBV20-1 and TRBJ2-3. CDR3 size: 13 residues. Germline values: CDR1 DFQATT, CDR2 SNEGSKA (reference sequence). The CDR3 region is CSARVAFTDTQYF.

The rearrangement joins TRBV9 to TRBJ2-1; TCRdb's D call, TRBD2, is unchecked because there is no DNA. Germline CDR1 and CDR2: SGDLS and YYNGEE. The CDR3 spans 16 residues. CDR3 amino acids: CASSVALAGSPGEQFF.

The chain recombines TRBV20-1 with TRBJ2-3; TCRdb's D call, TRBD2, is unchecked because there is no DNA. The CDR3 contains 13 residues. Germline V gives CDR1 DFQATT, CDR2 SNEGSKA (reference sequence). CDR3 amino acids: CSARPPAGDTQYF.

The CDR3 protein is CATSDLRGGWDEQYF. The chain recombines TRBV24-1 with TRBJ2-7; TCRdb proposes TRBD1, but this gene call is untestable without DNA. The CDR3 covers 15 residues. Germline V CDR1 and CDR2: KGHDR, SFDVKD.

The chain carries TRBV7-3 and TRBJ2-5; TCRdb's D call, TRBD1, is unchecked because there is no DNA. This CDR3 is 14 amino acids long. Per the germline V gene, CDR1 is SGHTA and CDR2 is FQGTGA. CDR3: CASSSGRGVETQYF.

This chain joins TRBV5-1 and TRBJ1-1; TCRdb proposes TRBD1, but this gene call is untestable without DNA. This CDR3 has 13 residues. CDR1 is SGHRS and CDR2 is YFSETQ in the germline V gene. The CDR3 loop is CASSLRGFTEAFF. The full variable domain, rest sourced from reference TRBV5-1 and TRBJ1-1, is KAGVTQTPRYLIKTRGQQVTLSCSPISGHRSVSWYQQTPGQGLQFLFEYFSETQRNKGNFPGRFSGRQFSNSRSEMNVSTLELGDSALYLCASSLRGFTEAFFGQGTRLTVV.

The chain has TRBV29-1 and TRBJ1-1. CDR1 and CDR2 from the germline V gene are SQVTM and ANQGSEA. This CDR3 contains 13 residues. This CDR3 reads CSVEAGVNTEAFF.

The chain links TRBV28 to TRBJ2-1; TCRdb indicates TRBD2, and absent DNA this call remains unverified. CDR3 length: 18 residues. CDR1 MDHEN and CDR2 SYDVKM come from the germline V gene. Here the CDR3 reads CASSSWASGKSSYNEQFF.

The chain uses TRBV4-1 and TRBJ2-3; there is no DNA to check the TCRdb D call of TRBD2. This CDR3 is 16 amino acids long. Germline CDR1 is MGHRA and CDR2 is YSYEKL. CDR3 protein: CASSHLITSGRDTQYF.

V usage is TRBV28 and J usage is TRBJ2-5. The germline gives CDR1 MDHEN, CDR2 SYDVKM. The CDR3 is 12 residues long. The CDR3 sequence is CASKDPKEAQYF.